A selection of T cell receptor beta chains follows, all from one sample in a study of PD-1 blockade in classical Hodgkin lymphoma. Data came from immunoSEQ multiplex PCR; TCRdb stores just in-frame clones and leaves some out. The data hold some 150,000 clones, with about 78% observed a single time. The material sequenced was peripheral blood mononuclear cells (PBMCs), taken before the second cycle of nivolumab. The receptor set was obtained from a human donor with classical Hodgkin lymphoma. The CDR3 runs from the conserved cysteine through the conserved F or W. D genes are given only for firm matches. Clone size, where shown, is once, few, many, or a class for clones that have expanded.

CDR3nt: TGCAGTGCTAGAGATAATAAAAAACTGTTTTTT
CDR3aa: CSARDNKKLFF
j_gene: TRBJ1-4
v_gene: TRBV20-1
abundance: -
d_gene: -

CDR3nt: TGTGCCAGCAGCTCAGGGGATTATGGCTACACCTTC
CDR3aa: CASSSGDYGYTF
j_gene: TRBJ1-2
v_gene: TRBV7-9
abundance: -
d_gene: -

CDR3nt: TGTGCCTGGAGTCGTCAGGTTGGCGGCTACACCTTC
CDR3aa: CAWSRQVGGYTF
j_gene: TRBJ1-2
v_gene: TRBV30
abundance: few
d_gene: -

CDR3nt: TGTGCCAGCAGCCGTCCGGGACAGGGACTCAGTTCACCCCTCCACTTT
CDR3aa: CASSRPGQGLSSPLHF
j_gene: TRBJ1-6
v_gene: TRBV11-3
abundance: few
d_gene: TRBD1

CDR3nt: TGTGCCAGCAGCTCCGGGACAGGGGGAGGAGTGCAGTACTTC
CDR3aa: CASSSGTGGGVQYF
j_gene: TRBJ2-7
v_gene: TRBV7-3
abundance: -
d_gene: TRBD1

CDR3nt: TGTGCCAGCAGTTTACTGGGACAGGGGGCAGGTAGAGAAAAACTGTTTTTT
CDR3aa: CASSLLGQGAGREKLFF
j_gene: TRBJ1-4
v_gene: TRBV28
abundance: -
d_gene: TRBD1

CDR3nt: TGTGCCAGCAGCCCCAGGGACAGAGGAACCTACGAGCAGTACTTC
CDR3aa: CASSPRDRGTYEQYF
j_gene: TRBJ2-7
v_gene: TRBV7-9
abundance: -
d_gene: TRBD1

CDR3nt: TGTGCCAGCAGCTTAGTACGGGACAGGGGAAATAGGGCTGAAGCTTTCTTT
CDR3aa: CASSLVRDRGNRAEAFF
j_gene: TRBJ1-1
v_gene: TRBV7-9
abundance: -
d_gene: TRBD1

CDR3nt: TGCAGCGGGTGGGTAGCGGATCTCACAGATACGCAGTATTTT
CDR3aa: CSGWVADLTDTQYF
j_gene: TRBJ2-3
v_gene: TRBV29-1
abundance: -
d_gene: -

CDR3nt: TGTGCCAGCAGCCCTCTCTTTGCATCCCAGTACTTC
CDR3aa: CASSPLFASQYF
j_gene: TRBJ2-5
v_gene: TRBV7-8
abundance: -
d_gene: -

CDR3nt: TGTGCCAGCAGTGTCTCTCCGGGACAGGGAACTTTTGGCTACACCTTC
CDR3aa: CASSVSPGQGTFGYTF
j_gene: TRBJ1-2
v_gene: TRBV25-1
abundance: once
d_gene: TRBD1

CDR3nt: TGTGCCAGCAGTTTTTATTTTGCCGTAGCGGATGAGCAGTTCTTC
CDR3aa: CASSFYFAVADEQFF
j_gene: TRBJ2-1
v_gene: TRBV27
abundance: once
d_gene: -

CDR3nt: TGTGCCATCAGACCGAACACCGGGGAGCTGTTTTTT
CDR3aa: CAIRPNTGELFF
j_gene: TRBJ2-2
v_gene: TRBV10-3
abundance: -
d_gene: -

CDR3nt: TGTGCCAGCAGCTTGGAATTCACCGACAATGAGCAGTTCTTC
CDR3aa: CASSLEFTDNEQFF
j_gene: TRBJ2-1
v_gene: TRBV5-4
abundance: -
d_gene: -

CDR3nt: TGTGCCAGCAGCTCCGGGACTAGCGGTTACAATGAGCAGTTCTTC
CDR3aa: CASSSGTSGYNEQFF
j_gene: TRBJ2-1
v_gene: TRBV7-9
abundance: -
d_gene: TRBD2

CDR3nt: TGTGCCAGTAGTACCGGACGGTCCTATGGCTACACCTTC
CDR3aa: CASSTGRSYGYTF
j_gene: TRBJ1-2
v_gene: TRBV19
abundance: -
d_gene: -

CDR3nt: TGTGCCAGTAGTGCTCCAACTAATGAAAAACTGTTTTTT
CDR3aa: CASSAPTNEKLFF
j_gene: TRBJ1-4
v_gene: TRBV19
abundance: -
d_gene: -

CDR3nt: TGTGCCAGCAGTGACGACAGGGGGCACACTGAAGCTTTCTTT
CDR3aa: CASSDDRGHTEAFF
j_gene: TRBJ1-1
v_gene: TRBV6-5
abundance: few
d_gene: TRBD1

CDR3nt: TGTGCCAGCACGCAACGGGGTGACGGGGAGCTGTTTTTT
CDR3aa: CASTQRGDGELFF
j_gene: TRBJ2-2
v_gene: TRBV27
abundance: -
d_gene: -

CDR3nt: TGTGCCAGCAGCGTAGTCGGGGCCCGGGCCCGAACCGGGGAGCTGTTTTTT
CDR3aa: CASSVVGARARTGELFF
j_gene: TRBJ2-2
v_gene: TRBV9
abundance: -
d_gene: -

CDR3nt: TGTGCCAGCAGCGTAGTTCCCTTCGGGACATACAACACCGGGGAGCTGTTTTTT
CDR3aa: CASSVVPFGTYNTGELFF
j_gene: TRBJ2-2
v_gene: TRBV9
abundance: few
d_gene: -

CDR3nt: TGTGCCAGCAGCGTAGAGTTCGGGACCCAGTACTTC
CDR3aa: CASSVEFGTQYF
j_gene: TRBJ2-5
v_gene: TRBV9
abundance: -
d_gene: -

CDR3nt: TGTGCCAGCAGTTACTCTAAAGATGGCTACACCTTC
CDR3aa: CASSYSKDGYTF
j_gene: TRBJ1-2
v_gene: TRBV6-6
abundance: -
d_gene: -

CDR3nt: TGTGCCAGCAGTTCCCCAGGGACAGGGGACTACGAGCAGTACTTC
CDR3aa: CASSSPGTGDYEQYF
j_gene: TRBJ2-7
v_gene: TRBV28
abundance: -
d_gene: TRBD1

CDR3nt: TGTGCCAGCAGCGTAGAGGGGGGAGCCTACGAGCAGTACTTC
CDR3aa: CASSVEGGAYEQYF
j_gene: TRBJ2-7
v_gene: TRBV9
abundance: -
d_gene: -

CDR3nt: TGTGCCAGCAGCTTGTCCTCCGGGACGGTCTACGAGCAGTACTTC
CDR3aa: CASSLSSGTVYEQYF
j_gene: TRBJ2-7
v_gene: TRBV11-2
abundance: -
d_gene: -

CDR3nt: TGTGCTAGTGGTTTGGCCGCGGGGGGCCGAAACCGCTCCTACGAGCAGTACTTC
CDR3aa: CASGLAAGGRNRSYEQYF
j_gene: TRBJ2-7
v_gene: TRBV12-5
abundance: -
d_gene: TRBD2

CDR3nt: TGTGCCAGCAGTTCAACAGGGGGGGCTGAAGCTTTCTTT
CDR3aa: CASSSTGGAEAFF
j_gene: TRBJ1-1
v_gene: TRBV6-6
abundance: -
d_gene: TRBD1

CDR3nt: TGTGCCAGCAGCGTAGGGCCGGGCAGCCCTGGCGGTCAGCCCCAGCATTTT
CDR3aa: CASSVGPGSPGGQPQHF
j_gene: TRBJ1-5
v_gene: TRBV9
abundance: -
d_gene: -

CDR3nt: TGTGCCAGCTCAGCTTTCAGGGGGCCAAATGAAAAACTGTTTTTT
CDR3aa: CASSAFRGPNEKLFF
j_gene: TRBJ1-4
v_gene: TRBV18
abundance: -
d_gene: TRBD1

CDR3nt: TGTGCCAGCAGTTTTACTGCGAACACTGAAGCTTTCTTT
CDR3aa: CASSFTANTEAFF
j_gene: TRBJ1-1
v_gene: TRBV27
abundance: -
d_gene: -

CDR3nt: TGTGCCAGCAGCTCCTCCGTGGGGGGAGATACGCAGTATTTT
CDR3aa: CASSSSVGGDTQYF
j_gene: TRBJ2-3
v_gene: TRBV7-3
abundance: -
d_gene: -

CDR3nt: TGTGCCAGCTCACCAGGGTGGCAAGAGACCCAGTACTTC
CDR3aa: CASSPGWQETQYF
j_gene: TRBJ2-5
v_gene: TRBV18
abundance: -
d_gene: -

CDR3nt: TGTGCCAGCAGCTTTAGCGGGGGACCTTACAATGAGCAGTTCTTC
CDR3aa: CASSFSGGPYNEQFF
j_gene: TRBJ2-1
v_gene: TRBV7-2
abundance: once
d_gene: TRBD2

CDR3nt: TGTGCCAGTAGAGGGACCGGGACAGGGGGAACTGAAGCTTTCTTT
CDR3aa: CASRGTGTGGTEAFF
j_gene: TRBJ1-1
v_gene: TRBV19
abundance: -
d_gene: TRBD1

CDR3nt: TGTGCCAGCAGGCAGCTACCCCCGGGTCAGCCCCAGCATTTT
CDR3aa: CASRQLPPGQPQHF
j_gene: TRBJ1-5
v_gene: TRBV6-5
abundance: -
d_gene: -

CDR3nt: TGTGCCAGCAGCCAGGGGGCGATTGGAAACACCATATATTTT
CDR3aa: CASSQGAIGNTIYF
j_gene: TRBJ1-3
v_gene: TRBV6-5
abundance: -
d_gene: TRBD1

CDR3nt: TGTGCCAGCATCGGGGGCACCTTCTCTGGAAACACCATATATTTT
CDR3aa: CASIGGTFSGNTIYF
j_gene: TRBJ1-3
v_gene: TRBV6-1
abundance: -
d_gene: -

CDR3nt: TGTGCCAGCTCAGCGGGAGGGCCCTACGAGCAGTACTTC
CDR3aa: CASSAGGPYEQYF
j_gene: TRBJ2-7
v_gene: TRBV18
abundance: -
d_gene: TRBD2

CDR3nt: TGTGCCAGCAGCCTGCCCGGGAACTTGGCAGAGACCCAGTACTTC
CDR3aa: CASSLPGNLAETQYF
j_gene: TRBJ2-5
v_gene: TRBV7-9
abundance: -
d_gene: -

CDR3nt: TGTGCCAGCAGGGGATCTGGGGGCAATCAGCCCCAGCATTTT
CDR3aa: CASRGSGGNQPQHF
j_gene: TRBJ1-5
v_gene: TRBV6-5
abundance: once
d_gene: -

CDR3nt: TGCGCCAGCAGCCCCGGGGTAGCGGATCTCTCCTACAATGAGCAGTTCTTC
CDR3aa: CASSPGVADLSYNEQFF
j_gene: TRBJ2-1
v_gene: TRBV4-1
abundance: -
d_gene: -

CDR3nt: TGTGCCAGCAGTCCAAACGCACAAGCCTACGAGCAGTACTTC
CDR3aa: CASSPNAQAYEQYF
j_gene: TRBJ2-7
v_gene: TRBV6-6
abundance: -
d_gene: -

CDR3nt: TGCGCCAGCAGCCAAGGACAGTCCGCCTACGAGCAGTACTTC
CDR3aa: CASSQGQSAYEQYF
j_gene: TRBJ2-7
v_gene: TRBV4-1
abundance: -
d_gene: -

CDR3nt: TGTGCCAGCAGCTTGCCTGGGACGGCCGGCGCCGGGGAGCTGTTTTTT
CDR3aa: CASSLPGTAGAGELFF
j_gene: TRBJ2-2
v_gene: TRBV5-6
abundance: -
d_gene: -

CDR3nt: TGCGCCAGCAGCCAAGATATGCAGGTCCAAGAGACCCAGTACTTC
CDR3aa: CASSQDMQVQETQYF
j_gene: TRBJ2-5
v_gene: TRBV4-1
abundance: -
d_gene: -

CDR3nt: TGTGCCAGCAGTAGGCCGACAGGGTCGAGCACCGGGGAGCTGTTTTTT
CDR3aa: CASSRPTGSSTGELFF
j_gene: TRBJ2-2
v_gene: TRBV6-6
abundance: -
d_gene: TRBD1

CDR3nt: TGTGCCAGCAGTTACGCGGGTATGAACACCGGGGAGCTGTTTTTT
CDR3aa: CASSYAGMNTGELFF
j_gene: TRBJ2-2
v_gene: TRBV6-5
abundance: -
d_gene: -

CDR3nt: TGTGCCAGCAGCTCTCCTGGGGGAGATGGCTACACCTTC
CDR3aa: CASSSPGGDGYTF
j_gene: TRBJ1-2
v_gene: TRBV5-4
abundance: once
d_gene: -

CDR3nt: TGTGCCAGCAGCTCCTGGGACAGGGGGTCCTACGAGCAGTACTTC
CDR3aa: CASSSWDRGSYEQYF
j_gene: TRBJ2-7
v_gene: TRBV7-1
abundance: -
d_gene: TRBD1

CDR3nt: TGCGCCAGCAGCCAAGTGCTCGAGCGGCGGGGAGAGTTCTTC
CDR3aa: CASSQVLERRGEFF
j_gene: TRBJ2-1
v_gene: TRBV4-1
abundance: once
d_gene: -